The TCR beta chain under discussion was sequenced for a study of shared clonotypes between healthy human individuals. Study findings and constraints: Lower generation probabilities were found for non-shared clonotypes than for those shared by all four donors.

CD45RO-negative cells were positively selected for CCR7, leaving out terminally differentiated effector memory CD45RA+ cells. The donors were adults (healthy and HIV-negative) with no recent acute infections or vaccinations. Repertoires were generated with immunoSEQ multiplex PCR, while TCRdb's copy carries only in-frame clones and drops some. The sample holds around 2.1 million clones; approximately 94% are singletons and the top ten take around 1.7%. Germline values: CDR1 LGHNA, CDR2 YSLEER. The CDR3 extends over 20 amino acids. V lost 1 base and J lost 5; bases outside the gene matches: 16. Concerning this clone itself: The target antigen is unknown.

The sequenced sample was naive CD8+ T cells from PBMCs. The TCR was taken from a man aged 18 to 30 in good health. Some clones in this sample may be carry-over from other donors' samples. V is TRBV4-3 and J is TRBJ2-1; 11 bases are shared with TRBD2. The DNA of the CDR3 is TGCGCCAGCAGCCAAGTCTTTTTTGTTAGCGGGAGGGCCGATGACAATGAGCAGTTCTTC. Translation: CASSQVFFVSGRADDNEQFF.